This record looks at one T cell receptor beta chain sequence and its context. This clonotype came up many times. Its recognized antigen is unknown. No base qualities exist here, and no much larger clone lies one base off it. For repertoire sequencing, the TCR beta CDR3 regions were amplified from RNA transcripts. The first round of RT-PCR was done with HTBI primers and the Qiagen OneStep RT-PCR kit, and was followed by a second round of multiplex PCR, then size selection and purification. The libraries underwent paired-end sequencing with 100 bp reads on an Illumina HiSeq2000. Per the authors' processing: SOAPnuke was used to process the reads, throwing out any read that had adapters, had uncalled bases, had a mean Phred below 15, or lacked an exact constant-primer or identifier match. COPE v1.2.5 was used to merge high-quality paired reads. Unique nucleotide sequences were defined as clonotypes and aligned to IMGT TRB V, D and J references using MiTCR v1.1. Analysis was restricted to V-J combinations with a frequency above 0.0001, which covered 99% to 99.2% of repertoires. For each V-J combination, a TCR clonal expansion and chaos score was defined as the ratio of F50 clonal expansion to chaos observed in the TCRdist matrix. Welch's t-statistics and random forest were used to reduce features to more than ten V-J combinations, which were fed into a naive Bayes classifier. The Morisita-Horn index was used to measure how similar the thyroid and blood repertoires were. Starting from the raw public reads, TCRdb applied fastp trimming at Q25, assembled clones with MiXCR and retained in-frame beta chains. Each CDR3 protein gets just one entry, which takes the most common genes and DNA from the rows behind it. The V and J calls were not made by the authors but by TCRdb's processing. Across this sample there are about 620,000 distinct CDR3 sequences, with 20% to 25% seen only once. The biggest ten clones account for roughly 6.9% of the sample.

The sample comes from a study of Graves' ophthalmopathy and Graves' hyperthyroidism (dated 2018 in TCRdb). Regarding the study in general: Peripheral blood was collected at initial diagnosis, before any treatment. TCR beta repertoire signatures were used to distinguish Graves' ophthalmopathy from Graves' hyperthyroidism and to predict progression to ophthalmopathy. Following sample collection, hyperthyroidism patients were given methimazole at a starting dose of 30 mg daily, and ophthalmopathy patients were given high-dose intravenous methylprednisolone. To explore V-J signatures that separate ophthalmopathy from hyperthyroidism, a discovery set of about 96 patients was enrolled, consisting of approximately 44 with ophthalmopathy and some 59 with stable hyperthyroidism. The 95 to 100 discovery patients were randomly divided into training and test sets at a 7:3 ratio. In total, some 140 blood samples were TCR-sequenced: 40 to 45 ophthalmopathy, 75 hyperthyroidism and some 17 hyperthyroidism-to-ophthalmopathy patients. In five or six hyperthyroidism patients, the T-cell repertoire of thyroid tissue was compared with the T-cell repertoire of blood. An independent validation cohort was composed of some 18 hyperthyroidism patients and approximately 15 patients who later progressed from hyperthyroidism to ophthalmopathy.

From a lookup of the germline V gene, CDR1 and CDR2 are SGHRS and YFSETQ. The CDR3, from cysteine to phenylalanine, totals 15 residues. Only CDR3 DNA remains: 45 bases, in frame from the first base. A distance of 9 bases separates the germline ends of V and J, which lose 0 bases and 0 bases respectively. A patient counted as having stable hyperthyroidism if there was no progression to ophthalmopathy within 18 months of follow-up. Patients with hyperthyroidism were aged 18 to 65 years, had been newly diagnosed, and had a disease duration of less than 2 months. Patients were excluded if they had other autoimmune diseases, uncontrolled infections, pregnancy or lactation. Diagnosis was based on clinical symptoms, serum thyroxine, TRAb, thyroid ultrasound and orbital computed tomography. Ficoll-Paque density gradient centrifugation was used to isolate PBMCs from around 10 ml of fresh peripheral blood. Trizol reagent was used to extract the total RNA, and its quality was then checked on an Agilent 2100 Bioanalyzer.

Study-level results and caveats: Sample size was not statistically predetermined, and group allocation was not concealed from the investigators. Ophthalmopathy was separated from stable hyperthyroidism by the 13-signature model with just under 90% sensitivity and roughly 83% specificity in cross-validation and with 80%/75% in the test set. Most expanded thyroid clonotypes with a frequency above 0.001 also appeared in blood, which suggests that blood repertoires may reflect the immune response in the thyroid. In validation, the model predicted ophthalmopathy progression with about 71% sensitivity and 72.22% specificity; more than ten predicted patients were CT-confirmed with GO in a median of about 6.1 months.

What was sequenced was peripheral blood. This chain is built from TRBV5-1 and TRBJ1-2; tentative D gene TRBD1, with 6 bases matching. The clonotype originates from a woman between 18 and 29 years old with stable Graves' hyperthyroidism. Some clones in this sample may be carry-over from other donors' samples. Donor details come from another sample of the same person, matched by shared clones. The CDR3 protein sequence reads: CASSLEGGANYGYTF. The DNA sequence reads TGCGCCAGCAGCTTGGAAGGGGGAGCTAACTATGGCTACACCTTC.